The clone carrying this TCR beta chain was observed at least ten times. TCRdb reanalysed the PCR reads using MiXCR and keeps one entry per CDR3 protein. The sample records about 54,000 distinct CDR3 sequences, less than 25% being singletons. Sorted naive CD8 T cells, 20,000 to 1,000,000, were sequenced from 10%, 30% or 50% RNA. The source of the sample is a study of molecular identifiers for immune sequencing clone quantification. This CDR3 is built from 15 residues. Germline V gives CDR1 SQVTM, CDR2 ANQGSEA. The V segment lost 4 bases and the J segment 7 bases; nucleotides outside the gene matches: 11.

The chain has TRBV29-1 and TRBJ1-4; the match to TRBD1 covers 8 bases. The receptor comes from a human donor in good health. Some libraries in this study had Jurkat cell RNA spiked in. The specimen was naive CD8+ T cells from blood, with Jurkat cell RNA spiked in. The subset: FACS-sorted CD8+CD4-CCR7+CD45RA+ naive T cells. For the CDR3, the DNA is TGCAGCGTTGCGGGACAGGTCGCATGGGGTGAAAAACTGTTTTTT. Translation: CSVAGQVAWGEKLFF.